A selection of T cell receptor beta chains follows, all from one sample in a study of blood T cell repertoires in COVID-19. TCRdb's table, derived via immunoSEQ multiplex PCR, lists solely in-frame clones and lacks some. The data contain 11,000 to 15,000 clones, 80% to 90% of them singletons. Specimen: peripheral blood. The receptors originated from a human donor in a cohort sampled during active COVID-19. The conserved cysteine and the conserved F or W are not part of the CDR3 here.

len | v_gene | CDR3aa
11 | TRBV27 | ASNGQGKTEAF
13 | TRBV5-4 | ASSLAGTGGSGYT
11 | TRBV19 | ASSSQGQREQY
12 | TRBV27 | ASSLVGGQETQY
12 | TRBV7-2 | ASSRDRVDNEQF
11 | TRBV19 | ASSIGRNTEAF
9 | TRBV29-1 | SVGTGGTQY
11 | TRBV29-1 | SVAPGADQPQH
12 | TRBV7-3 | ASSLGGVPETQY
14 | TRBV3-1/TRBV3-2 | ASTKRSGGVTDTQY
11 | TRBV29-1 | SVVWGGVAEAF
12 | TRBV7-3 | ASSKDRGDNEQF
11 | TRBV7-8 | ASSLRGSYGYT
13 | TRBV19 | ASSIAAGPAQPQH
11 | TRBV29-1 | SVARSNTGELF
13 | TRBV28 | ASSLWGTANTEAF
11 | TRBV15 | ATSRDRLYGYT
13 | TRBV5-1 | ASSLPQGLEETQY
12 | TRBV7-2 | ASSLGPLQRVPF
13 | TRBV18 | ASSPRQGANYGYT
16 | TRBV30 | AWSTPGTGAPFLDGYT
14 | TRBV5-1 | ASSLEGHGSNQPQH
10 | TRBV3-1/TRBV3-2 | ASSQGARELF
12 | TRBV9 | ASSVGWYSYGYT
14 | TRBV19 | ASSTHPGRPNYGYT
14 | TRBV5-4 | ASSSGTGLVNYGYT
17 | TRBV4-3 | ASSQDMTDRSSWSSPLH
12 | TRBV5-1 | ASSPYRGTETQY
13 | TRBV21-1 | AGGLLGGPFYEQY
11 | TRBV18 | ASLAGLGNTIY
13 | TRBV18 | ASSPPAVTGKGYT
15 | TRBV6-7 | ASSYSGPDEFQETQY
13 | TRBV2 | ASSGKGGLNTEAF
14 | TRBV28 | ASSFPSGAGGYGYT
11 | TRBV2 | ASKVASYNEQF
13 | TRBV2 | ASSEVGGGNQPQH
10 | TRBV30 | AWSDKIEEQY
13 | TRBV7-9 | ASSSTGLADYEQY
12 | TRBV7-2 | ASSFTGFNSPLH
9 | TRBV20-1 | SATGGTEAF
14 | TRBV28 | ASSETGWSSYNEQF
12 | TRBV28 | ASSLQGAVYGYT
14 | TRBV5-4 | ASSLGGQSPTYEQY
10 | TRBV30 | AESWLNSPLH
14 | TRBV5-4 | ASSSPTGGTNSPLH